This T cell receptor beta chain was retrieved from a study of shared clonotypes between healthy human individuals. Assay: immunoSEQ multiplex PCR; the TCRdb copy retains only in-frame clones and omits some. The table has fewer than 1.4 million clones, approximately 80% seen once. The CDR3 sequence is 15 residues long. Germline CDR1 GTSNPN, CDR2 SVGIG (reference sequence). The germline V and J ends were trimmed by 2 bases and 3 bases, with 16 bases remaining between them. This sequence joins TRBV30 and TRBJ2-5; a possible D gene is TRBD1 (6 bases). This sequence was found in a man aged 18 to 30 in good health. Some clones in this sample may be carry-over from other donors' samples. Sequenced sample: memory CD4+ T cells from PBMCs. Noted subset: CD45RA-negative fraction. Here the CDR3 reads CAWSTFPGAKETQYF. The CDR3 DNA reads TGTGCCTGGAGTACCTTCCCAGGGGCAAAAGAGACCCAGTACTTC.